The 3 T cell receptor beta chains reported below all come from one sample, sequenced in a study of OX40 agonist ivuxolimab in advanced cancers. The library was made by the immunoSEQ multiplex PCR assay. TCRdb holds this immuneACCESS table with in-frame rearrangements only. Some clones are missing; in checked studies, unresolved V genes explain under half, and the rest has no known cause. The sample records 65,000 to 80,000 clones, 86% of which are singletons. The ten largest account for roughly 0.77% of the sample. Sequenced material: CD4+ or CD8+ T cells sorted from blood, taken in a trial of the OX40 agonist ivuxolimab. Receptors originate from an adult with an advanced solid tumor such as melanoma, head and neck, liver or kidney cancer.

This sequence joins TRBV15 and TRBJ1-2; D is unclear. Germline loops: CDR1 LNHNV, CDR2 YYDKDF (reference sequence). Trimming took off 0 bases at V and 7 bases at J, with 12 bases between the two ends. There are 14 residues in the CDR3. The CDR3 DNA reads TGTGCCACCAGCAGAGATCGGATGAGCAGTGGCTACACCTTC. Its protein product is CATSRDRMSSGYTF.

This clone turned up a few times. The rearrangement uses TRBV29-1 and TRBJ2-7, with D maybe TRBD1 (5 bases). The V gene lost 0 bases and the J gene lost 7 bases, with 22 bases spanning the gap. The CDR3 is 16 amino acids. From germline, CDR1 is SQVTM and CDR2 ANQGSEA. The CDR3 bases are TGCAGCGTTGAAGATCCTGGGGTAGGCTCCAAGGGGGAGCAGTACTTC. It yields the protein CSVEDPGVGSKGEQYF.

This chain connects TRBV6-1 to TRBJ1-5, with 8 bases fitting TRBD1. This CDR3 is 15 amino acids long. The J segment lost 7 bases and the V segment lost 3 bases, leaving 8 bases of the junction unmatched. Germline V gene lookup returns CDR1 MNHNS and CDR2 SASEGT. The CDR3 sequence: CASSERTGIKQPQHF. The CDR3 DNA reads TGTGCCAGCAGTGAGAGGACAGGGATCAAGCAGCCCCAGCATTTT.